These 17 T cell receptor beta chains were sequenced from one sample in a study of beta chain features in type 1 diabetes (dated by TCRdb to 2016 to 2018). The protocol used for the library was the immunoSEQ multiplex PCR assay. The entire isolated RNA was reverse transcribed using the High Capacity cDNA Reverse Transcription Kit, and thus expressed TCRB transcripts were sequenced. Imported from immuneACCESS, the table was reduced by TCRdb to in-frame sequences with V and J called. These copies leave out some clones; in studies compared against another copy, an unresolved V gene accounts for under half, and the cause of the remainder is not known. This sample gives 200,000 to 300,000 clones in total; about 71% of them show up just once. The ten most abundant clones make up 0.053% of the sample. What was sequenced was naive CD4+ T cells from blood. This specimen's cell subset or site label, interpreted: true naive CD4+ T cells. The origin of the receptors is a man in his thirties or forties in good health.

This chain uses TRBV2 with TRBJ2-5, with TRBD1 matching over 8 bases. Germline CDR1 SNHLY, CDR2 FYNNEI. The ends lost 7 bases at V and 1 base at J; junction bases unmatched: 5. The CDR3 has 14 residues. CDR3 residues: CASTWDRTQETQYF. CDR3 DNA sequence: TGTGCCAGCACTTGGGACAGGACCCAAGAGACCCAGTACTTC.

The rearrangement joins TRBV30 to TRBJ2-5, with D perhaps matching TRBD2 (6 bases). V gave up 5 bases and J gave up 5 bases, with 12 bases separating them. Germline V lookup: CDR1 GTSNPN, CDR2 SVGIG (reference sequence). The length of the CDR3 is 12 residues. For the CDR3, the DNA is TGTGCCTGGGGTGGAGGGGCGGAGACCCAGTACTTC. Translated, it gives CAWGGGAETQYF. The full variable domain, in which reference TRBV30 and TRBJ2-5 provide the parts outside the CDR3, is SQTIHQWPATLVQPVGSPLSLECTVEGTSNPNLYWYRQAAGRGLQLLFYSVGIGQISSEVPQNLSASRPQDRQFILSSKKLLLSDSGFYLCAWGGGAETQYFGPGTRLLVL.

This clone turned up a few times. The rearrangement joins TRBV30 to TRBJ2-2, with TRBD2 matching over 11 bases. V dropped 2 bases and J dropped 7; count of bases not matched to a gene: 6. Looked up from germline, CDR1 is GTSNPN and CDR2 is SVGIG (reference sequence). CDR3 size: 15 residues. The CDR3 sequence is CAWSRASGRNGELFF. Here the CDR3 DNA reads TGTGCCTGGAGTCGGGCTAGCGGGAGGAACGGGGAGCTGTTTTTT. Looking up the rest from reference TRBV30 and TRBJ2-2 gives the full variable domain: SQTIHQWPATLVQPVGSPLSLECTVEGTSNPNLYWYRQAAGRGLQLLFYSVGIGQISSEVPQNLSASRPQDRQFILSSKKLLLSDSGFYLCAWSRASGRNGELFFGEGSRLTVL.

The chain carries TRBV28 and TRBJ2-5; no reliable D call. The CDR3 totals 14 residues. V lost 8 bases and J lost 0, with 13 bases in between. Germline CDR1 and CDR2: MDHEN and SYDVKM. Here the CDR3 DNA reads TGTGCCAGCGGGAAGGCCTCATACCAAGAGACCCAGTACTTC. Protein product: CASGKASYQETQYF.

The chain employs TRBV13 and TRBJ1-2; maybe TRBD1 (5 bases). Germline V gives CDR1 PRHDT, CDR2 FYEKMQ (reference sequence). Trimming took off 3 bases at V and 3 bases at J, with 14 bases between the two ends. This CDR3 spans 15 amino acids. The chain's CDR3 is CASSFNWRDDYGYTF. CDR3 DNA sequence: TGTGCCAGCAGCTTCAATTGGAGGGACGACTATGGCTACACCTTC.

The chain recombines TRBV30 with TRBJ1-6; possible D gene TRBD1, 6 bases. This CDR3 has 12 residues. V lost 5 bases and J lost 7, with 9 bases in between. CDR1 is GTSNPN and CDR2 is SVGIG in the germline V gene (reference sequence). The CDR3 loop is CAWDRSNSPLHF. Here the CDR3 DNA reads TGTGCCTGGGACAGGTCGAATTCACCCCTCCACTTT.

The J gene is TRBJ2-3, the V gene TRBV5-4, with D perhaps TRBD1 (6 bases). The ends were cut back, 4 bases at V and 3 bases at J, with 12 bases in the middle. In germline, CDR1 is SGHNT, CDR2 YYREEE (reference sequence). This CDR3 contains 14 residues. CDR3 DNA sequence: TGTGCCAGCAGCCCCGGGACAAGGACAGATACGCAGTATTTT. It codes for CASSPGTRTDTQYF. The full variable domain, completed using reference TRBV5-4 and TRBJ2-3, is ETGVTQSPTHLIKTRGQQVTLRCSSQSGHNTVSWYQQALGQGPQFIFQYYREEENGRGNFPPRFSGLQFPNYSSELNVNALELDDSALYLCASSPGTRTDTQYFGPGTRLTVL.

This chain connects TRBV30 to TRBJ2-2; TRBD2 matches at 10 bases. With 7 bases clipped from V and 4 bases from J, the junction kept 9 bases outside the gene matches. Germline CDR1 GTSNPN, CDR2 SVGIG (reference sequence). This CDR3 region has 15 residues. CDR3 DNA sequence: TGTGCCTTACTCATAGCGGGAGGTATCACCGGGGAGCTGTTTTTT. Translation gives CALLIAGGITGELFF.

The V gene is TRBV4-2, the J gene TRBJ1-5; 7 bases agree with TRBD1. CDR3 length: 14 residues. Germline lookup yields CDR1 LGHNA and CDR2 YNFKEQ. V gave up 2 bases and J gave up 7 bases; unmatched junction bases: 5. The CDR3 DNA follows: TGTGCCAGCAGCCAACAGGGGGAACGCCAGCCCCAGCATTTT. This translates into CASSQQGERQPQHF.

The rearrangement joins TRBV2 to TRBJ2-7; 8 nucleotides agree with TRBD1. CDR1 and CDR2 from the germline V gene are SNHLY and FYNNEI. Germline trimming cut 5 bases from V and 1 base from J; bases unmatched to any gene: 7. The CDR3 runs 15 residues. CDR3 nucleotide sequence: TGTGCCAGCAGTCCCGGACAGGGAAGTTCCTACGAGCAGTACTTC. This gives the protein CASSPGQGSSYEQYF.

The CDR3 loop reads CAWGGGRYEQYF. The CDR3 DNA is TGTGCTTGGGGCGGGGGCCGGTACGAGCAGTACTTC. J is TRBJ2-7 and V is TRBV30, with a tentative D call TRBD2 (7 bases). The CDR3 runs to 12 residues. Per the germline V gene, CDR1 is GTSNPN and CDR2 is SVGIG (reference sequence).

CDR3 DNA sequence: TGCGCCAGCAGCTTTAAAGATACGCAGTATTTT. Its protein product is CASSFKDTQYF. The V and J genes are TRBV5-1 and TRBJ2-3; D uncertain. V was pared by 2 bases and J by 5 bases, with 3 bases between. CDR1 is SGHRS and CDR2 is YFSETQ in the germline V gene. The CDR3 consists of 11 residues.

This clone was detected once. This chain connects TRBV30 to TRBJ1-1; tentatively, D is TRBD1 (5 bases). The CDR3 covers 13 residues. Germline V gene lookup returns CDR1 GTSNPN and CDR2 SVGIG (reference sequence). V gave up 5 bases and J gave up 0 bases, with 10 bases separating them. The CDR3 DNA is TGTGCCTGGGAGCCCAGGGTGAACACTGAAGCTTTCTTT. It translates to CAWEPRVNTEAFF.

This clone was observed a few times. V usage is TRBV20-1 and J usage is TRBJ2-1, with D possibly being TRBD2 (6 bases). The CDR3 contains 11 residues. Per the germline V gene, CDR1 is DFQATT and CDR2 is SNEGSKA (reference sequence). Trimming pared 8 bases from V and 1 base from J, leaving 6 bases between. CDR3 amino acids: CSSGSYNEQFF. CDR3 in DNA: TGCAGTAGCGGGTCCTACAATGAGCAGTTCTTC.

This chain joins TRBV6-5 and TRBJ2-3; D assignment may be TRBD1 or TRBD2 (5 bases each). In germline, CDR1 is MNHEY, CDR2 SVGAGI. Trimming left V 5 bases short and J 2 bases short, with 14 bases between. The CDR3 runs 15 residues. The CDR3 nucleotides are TGTGCCAGCAGTCCACGAGGTGGGACCACAGATACGCAGTATTTT. The encoded protein is CASSPRGGTTDTQYF.

V usage is TRBV7-9 and J usage is TRBJ2-3; 8 bases line up with TRBD2. The CDR3 totals 15 residues. Germline V gives CDR1 SEHNR, CDR2 FQNEAQ (reference sequence). J gave up 0 bases and V 5 bases, and 4 bases lay outside the gene matches. CDR3 DNA sequence: TGTGCCAGCAGCGGTCGGACTAGCAGCACAGATACGCAGTATTTT. It translates to CASSGRTSSTDTQYF. Full variable domain (missing parts from reference TRBV7-9 and TRBJ2-3): DTGVSQNPRHKITKRGQNVTFRCDPISEHNRLYWYRQTLGQGPEFLTYFQNEAQLEKSRLLSDRFSAERPKGSFSTLEIQRTEQGDSAMYLCASSGRTSSTDTQYFGPGTRLTVL.

This rearrangement joins TRBV5-1 to TRBJ2-1; 9 nucleotides line up with TRBD2. The junction had 4 bases not matched to a gene; V was cut back by 0 bases and J by 0 bases. The CDR3 length is 17 residues. Germline V gene data show CDR1 as SGHRS and CDR2 as YFSETQ. The CDR3 coding sequence is TGCGCCAGCAGCTTGGAAGCGGGGGGCCGCTCCTACAATGAGCAGTTCTTC. Protein: CASSLEAGGRSYNEQFF. Full variable domain (remainder filled in from reference TRBV5-1 and TRBJ2-1): KAGVTQTPRYLIKTRGQQVTLSCSPISGHRSVSWYQQTPGQGLQFLFEYFSETQRNKGNFPGRFSGRQFSNSRSEMNVSTLELGDSALYLCASSLEAGGRSYNEQFFGPGTRLTVL.